These T cell receptor beta chains were read from a single sample in a study of T cells in Graves' hyperthyroidism and ophthalmopathy. TCRdb independently ran MiXCR on the multiplex PCR reads; one entry per CDR3 protein. Among about 600,000 distinct CDR3 sequences listed, approximately 15% were seen once. Specimen: blood. These receptor sequences come from a woman aged 40 to 50 with Graves' ophthalmopathy. Both conserved end residues are part of each CDR3. A D gene is named only where the DNA matches it firmly. Clone size appears in some rows only: once, few, many, or a class for an expanded clone.

V gene: TRBV6-6; clone size: few; D gene: NA; J gene: TRBJ2-5; CDR3 DNA: TGTGCCAGCAGTTACCGGCGGACTTTGGGGGGAGAGACCCAGTACTTC; CDR3 protein: CASSYRRTLGGETQYF
V gene: TRBV30; clone size: many; D gene: TRBD1; J gene: TRBJ2-1; CDR3 DNA: TGTGCCTGGTCGCCGGGACAGGGCCCCCGGGAGCAGTTCTTC; CDR3 protein: CAWSPGQGPREQFF
V gene: TRBV5-8; clone size: few; D gene: TRBD2; J gene: TRBJ2-5; CDR3 DNA: TGTGCCAGCAGCTTGGCCCGACGGGAGGGCGGGGAGACCCAGTACTTC; CDR3 protein: CASSLARREGGETQYF
V gene: TRBV12-5; clone size: few; D gene: NA; J gene: TRBJ2-7; CDR3 DNA: TGTGCTAGTGCCGGGCCCCCCAGGGAGCAGTACTTC; CDR3 protein: CASAGPPREQYF
V gene: TRBV5-1; clone size: NA; D gene: NA; J gene: TRBJ1-2; CDR3 DNA: TGCGCCAGCAGCCGAGGGACCGTCTATGGCTACACCTTC; CDR3 protein: CASSRGTVYGYTF
V gene: TRBV6-6; clone size: NA; D gene: NA; J gene: TRBJ2-7; CDR3 DNA: TGTGCCAGCAGTTACCAAGAACACTACGAGCAGTACTTC; CDR3 protein: CASSYQEHYEQYF
V gene: TRBV6-5; clone size: NA; D gene: NA; J gene: TRBJ2-2; CDR3 DNA: TGTGCCAGCAGTTACTCGTTTTGGGCTTCGAACACCGGGGAGCTGTTTTTT; CDR3 protein: CASSYSFWASNTGELFF
V gene: TRBV9; clone size: few; D gene: NA; J gene: TRBJ1-6; CDR3 DNA: TGTGCCAGCAGCCTTATGGGGGATTCACCCCTCCACTTT; CDR3 protein: CASSLMGDSPLHF
V gene: TRBV5-1; clone size: many; D gene: NA; J gene: TRBJ1-5; CDR3 DNA: TGCGCCAGCAGCTTAAGCCCGAGCAATCAGCCCCAGCATTTT; CDR3 protein: CASSLSPSNQPQHF
V gene: TRBV11-2; clone size: NA; D gene: TRBD1; J gene: TRBJ1-2; CDR3 DNA: TGTGCCAGCAGCACCGGACAGGGGCTATACCGAGGAGAAGGGTATGGCTACACCTTC; CDR3 protein: CASSTGQGLYRGEGYGYTF
V gene: TRBV7-6; clone size: NA; D gene: TRBD2; J gene: TRBJ2-1; CDR3 DNA: TGTGCCAGCAGCCTTCGACAAAGACCGGGACTAGCCTACAATGAGCAGTTCTTC; CDR3 protein: CASSLRQRPGLAYNEQFF
V gene: TRBV3-1; clone size: many; D gene: NA; J gene: TRBJ2-5; CDR3 DNA: TGTGCCAGCAGCTCCCAAAAGGCAGGAGAGACCCAGTACTTC; CDR3 protein: CASSSQKAGETQYF
V gene: TRBV30; clone size: many; D gene: NA; J gene: TRBJ1-5; CDR3 DNA: TGTGCCTCGTCCACAACCAGGGGCCAATCAAGGTGGCCCCAGCATTTT; CDR3 protein: CASSTTRGQSRWPQHF
V gene: TRBV5-1; clone size: NA; D gene: NA; J gene: TRBJ2-1; CDR3 DNA: TGCGCCAGCAGCTCAAGGCTGGGGAATGAGCAGTTCTTC; CDR3 protein: CASSSRLGNEQFF
V gene: TRBV5-5; clone size: few; D gene: NA; J gene: TRBJ1-4; CDR3 DNA: TGTGCCAGCAGCTTGAGACGAGTAGGAAAACTGTTTTTT; CDR3 protein: CASSLRRVGKLFF
V gene: TRBV6-5; clone size: NA; D gene: TRBD1; J gene: TRBJ1-4; CDR3 DNA: TGTGCCAGCAGTTACACAGGGGGCAGGGATGAAAAACTGTTTTTT; CDR3 protein: CASSYTGGRDEKLFF
V gene: TRBV29-1; clone size: NA; D gene: TRBD2; J gene: TRBJ2-1; CDR3 DNA: TGCAGCGTGTTAGCGGGGGGCTCCTACAATGAGCAGTTCTTC; CDR3 protein: CSVLAGGSYNEQFF
V gene: TRBV28; clone size: few; D gene: TRBD2; J gene: TRBJ2-2; CDR3 DNA: TGTGCCAGCATCTCTCGGAGCGGGAGCATCCGGGAGCTGTTTTTT; CDR3 protein: CASISRSGSIRELFF
V gene: TRBV27; clone size: many; D gene: NA; J gene: TRBJ1-2; CDR3 DNA: TGTGCCAGCAGTACCCACGGGGTTCAGAACTATGGCTACACCTTC; CDR3 protein: CASSTHGVQNYGYTF
V gene: TRBV7-9; clone size: NA; D gene: NA; J gene: TRBJ2-4; CDR3 DNA: TGTGCCAGCAGCTCCGGTGGGCCTAAAAACATTCAGTACTTC; CDR3 protein: CASSSGGPKNIQYF
V gene: TRBV5-1; clone size: many; D gene: NA; J gene: TRBJ2-2; CDR3 DNA: TGCGCCAGCAGCCCCCCGTGGCGGGGTGGCACCGGGGAGCTGTTTTTT; CDR3 protein: CASSPPWRGGTGELFF
V gene: TRBV12-3/TRBV12-4; clone size: few; D gene: NA; J gene: TRBJ2-7; CDR3 DNA: TGTGCCAGCAGTCCGCCCGGGTTCCCCTACGAGCAGTACTTC; CDR3 protein: CASSPPGFPYEQYF
V gene: TRBV11-3; clone size: many; D gene: NA; J gene: TRBJ2-2; CDR3 DNA: TGTGCCAGCAGCTCAACAGAAACCGGGGAGCTGTTTTTT; CDR3 protein: CASSSTETGELFF
V gene: TRBV2; clone size: many; D gene: TRBD1; J gene: TRBJ2-3; CDR3 DNA: TGTGCCAGCAGTGGAGGGACAGGGACTATCACAGGTACGCAGTATTTT; CDR3 protein: CASSGGTGTITGTQYF
V gene: TRBV15; clone size: few; D gene: NA; J gene: TRBJ1-5; CDR3 DNA: TGTGCCACCAGCAGAGATGCCCCCCTAGGGGGGAATCAGCCCCAGCATTTT; CDR3 protein: CATSRDAPLGGNQPQHF
V gene: TRBV27; clone size: few; D gene: NA; J gene: TRBJ2-7; CDR3 DNA: TGTGCCAGCAGTTTTTTGGAGGATCCGGACGAGCAGTACTTC; CDR3 protein: CASSFLEDPDEQYF
V gene: TRBV5-5; clone size: few; D gene: TRBD2; J gene: TRBJ2-3; CDR3 DNA: TGTGCCAGCAGAAGATCCGCGACTAGCGGGACTACCACAGATACGCAGTATTTT; CDR3 protein: CASRRSATSGTTTDTQYF
V gene: TRBV3-1; clone size: many; D gene: TRBD2; J gene: TRBJ2-7; CDR3 DNA: TGTGCCAGCAGCCCTACTAGCGTTGCCTCCTACGAGCAGTACTTC; CDR3 protein: CASSPTSVASYEQYF
V gene: TRBV3-1; clone size: many; D gene: TRBD1; J gene: TRBJ1-4; CDR3 DNA: TGTGCCAGCAGCCAAGAGTCCGGGACAGGGGTCGAAAAACTGTTTTTT; CDR3 protein: CASSQESGTGVEKLFF